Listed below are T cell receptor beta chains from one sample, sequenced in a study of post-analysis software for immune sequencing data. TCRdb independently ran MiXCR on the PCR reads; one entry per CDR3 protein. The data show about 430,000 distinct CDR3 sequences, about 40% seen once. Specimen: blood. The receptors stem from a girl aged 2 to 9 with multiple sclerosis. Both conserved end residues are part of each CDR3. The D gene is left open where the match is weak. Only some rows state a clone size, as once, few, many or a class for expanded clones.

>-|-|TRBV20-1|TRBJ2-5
CSAGKLGRETQYF
TGCAGTGCTGGCAAACTAGGGAGAGAGACCCAGTACTTC
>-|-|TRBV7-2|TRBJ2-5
CASSLGASGPQETQYF
TGTGCCAGCAGCTTAGGGGCCAGCGGGCCCCAAGAGACCCAGTACTTC
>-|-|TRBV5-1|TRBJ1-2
CASSLDLGDYGYTF
TGCGCCAGCAGCTTGGACTTAGGGGACTATGGCTACACCTTC
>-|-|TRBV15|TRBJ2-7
CATSRESGGYEQYF
TGTGCCACCAGCAGAGAGTCGGGCGGCTACGAGCAGTACTTC
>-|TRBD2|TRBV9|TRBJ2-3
CASSVGTSGTADTQYF
TGTGCCAGCAGCGTCGGGACTAGCGGGACGGCAGATACGCAGTATTTT
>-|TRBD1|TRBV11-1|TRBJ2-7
CASSPFTGAAYEQYF
TGTGCCAGCAGCCCATTCACAGGGGCGGCCTACGAGCAGTACTTC
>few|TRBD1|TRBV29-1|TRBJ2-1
CSSDRPSHEQFF
TGCAGCTCGGACAGGCCGTCTCATGAGCAGTTCTTC
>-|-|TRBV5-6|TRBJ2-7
CASSLLGHSDEQYF
TGTGCCAGCAGCTTGCTAGGACATTCAGACGAGCAGTACTTC
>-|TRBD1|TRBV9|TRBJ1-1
CASTGRTGENTEAFF
TGTGCCAGCACGGGTCGTACAGGGGAGAACACTGAAGCTTTCTTT
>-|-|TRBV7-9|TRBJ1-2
CASSFFIPDPHLYGYTF
TGTGCCAGCAGCTTTTTTATCCCGGACCCTCACCTCTATGGCTACACCTTC
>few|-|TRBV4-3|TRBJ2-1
CASSQDLRTPTFF
TGCGCCAGCAGCCAAGATCTGAGGACTCCGACGTTCTTC
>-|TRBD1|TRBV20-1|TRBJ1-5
CSATYTGVQPQHF
TGCAGTGCTACCTACACAGGGGTTCAGCCCCAGCATTTT